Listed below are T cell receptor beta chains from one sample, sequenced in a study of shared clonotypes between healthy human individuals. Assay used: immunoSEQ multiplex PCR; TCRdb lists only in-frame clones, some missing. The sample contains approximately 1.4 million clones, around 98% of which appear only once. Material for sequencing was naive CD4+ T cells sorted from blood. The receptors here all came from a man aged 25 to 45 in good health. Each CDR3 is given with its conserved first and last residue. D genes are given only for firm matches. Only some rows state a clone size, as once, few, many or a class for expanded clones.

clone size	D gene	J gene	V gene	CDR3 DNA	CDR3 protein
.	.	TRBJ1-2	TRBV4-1	TGCGCCAGCAGTCTCTTGCCGGGATCCATAGGGGGATTTTATGGCTACACCTTC	CASSLLPGSIGGFYGYTF
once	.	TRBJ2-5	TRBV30	TGTGCCTGCCGACGGGCACAAGAGACCCAGTACTTC	CACRRAQETQYF
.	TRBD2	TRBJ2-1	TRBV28	TGTGCCAGCACTCTTAGCGGGGCCAACAATGAGCAGTTCTTC	CASTLSGANNEQFF
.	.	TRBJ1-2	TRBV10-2	TGCGCCAGCAGTGAGTCTGGAGGGAACTATGGCTACACCTTC	CASSESGGNYGYTF
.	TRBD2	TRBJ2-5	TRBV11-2	TGTGCCAGCAGCCAAGGGACTAGCGGGAGGGTGGAGACCCAGTACTTC	CASSQGTSGRVETQYF
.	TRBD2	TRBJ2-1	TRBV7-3	TGTGCCAGCAGCTTAGAAGGGACTAGCGGGGGGTATGAGCAGTTCTTC	CASSLEGTSGGYEQFF
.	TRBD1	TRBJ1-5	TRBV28	TGTGCCAGCGTGTCCCCCTCAGGAGGTTCAGGACAGGGATATCAGCCCCAGCATTTT	CASVSPSGGSGQGYQPQHF
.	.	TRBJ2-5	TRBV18	TGTGCCAGCTCACCCACTCAGGGGACCCAGTACTTC	CASSPTQGTQYF
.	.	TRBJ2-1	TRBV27	TGTGCCAGCAGTTTATCGACGGGGCTCGGTAATGAGCAGTTCTTC	CASSLSTGLGNEQFF
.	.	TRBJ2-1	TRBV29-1	TGCAGCGTCGCCCGGTTGCAATCCTACAATGAGCAGTTCTTC	CSVARLQSYNEQFF
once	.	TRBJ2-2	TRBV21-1	TGTGCCAGCACCAACACAAACCTAGCGGAGAACACCGGGGAGCTGTTTTTT	CASTNTNLAENTGELFF
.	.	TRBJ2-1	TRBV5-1	TGCGCCAGCAGCTTGGGGCGGGCAGCAACCTACAATGAGCAGTTCTTC	CASSLGRAATYNEQFF
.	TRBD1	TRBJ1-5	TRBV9	TGTGCCAGCAGCGATGCTCCGGGACAGGGGTCCCGCAATCAGCCCCAGCATTTT	CASSDAPGQGSRNQPQHF
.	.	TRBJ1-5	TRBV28	TGTGCCAGCAGTTTAGGGATCTTTAGCAATCAGCCCCAGCATTTT	CASSLGIFSNQPQHF
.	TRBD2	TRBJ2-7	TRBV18	TGTGCCAGCTCATCTTCCGCCCCCGGGACTAGCGGGAGGATCTACGAGCAGTACTTC	CASSSSAPGTSGRIYEQYF
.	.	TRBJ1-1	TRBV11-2	TGTGCCAGCAGCTTAAGCCCTAACACTGAAGCTTTCTTT	CASSLSPNTEAFF
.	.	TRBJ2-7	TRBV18	TGTGCCAGCTCACCAGGCCTTGGATCCTACGAGCAGTACTTC	CASSPGLGSYEQYF
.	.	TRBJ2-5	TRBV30	TGTGCCTGGAATCCAGTGGGTAGTAAAGAGACCCAGTACTTC	CAWNPVGSKETQYF
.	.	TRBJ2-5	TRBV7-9	TGTGCCAGCAGCTTACGGGCAGGGCCCCAAGAGACCCAGTACTTC	CASSLRAGPQETQYF
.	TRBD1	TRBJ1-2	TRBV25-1	TGTGCCAGCAGTGACCCAGGGGGACAGGGAGTCTATGGCTACACCTTC	CASSDPGGQGVYGYTF
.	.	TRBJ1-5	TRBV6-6	TGTGCCAGCAGTCACCGCGGTCAGCCCCAGCATTTT	CASSHRGQPQHF
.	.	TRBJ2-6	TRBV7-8	TGTGCCAGCAGCTTATTGAGCCGGCGGATATCTGGGGCCAACGTCCTGACTTTC	CASSLLSRRISGANVLTF